The 32 T cell receptor beta chains listed next were all sequenced from one sample in a study of T cells in localized non-small cell lung cancer (dated by TCRdb to 2019 to 2021). Library method: the immunoSEQ multiplex PCR assay. The clones in this table, taken by TCRdb from immuneACCESS, are in-frame only. Not every clone is retained; where verified, under half of the shortfall comes from an unresolved V gene, and the cause of the rest is unknown. This sample is represented by 6,500 to 9,000 clones; approximately 50% of them were singletons. The ten largest clones add up to 2.5% to 3.5% of the sample. The source material was lymph node tissue, sampled before any cancer treatment. The receptors originated from a female donor older than 55 with stage I lung adenocarcinoma.

The chain joins TRBV6-8 to TRBJ1-6; D is possibly TRBD1 (5 bases). The germline CDR1 and CDR2 sequences are MNHGY and SAAAGT. V was shortened by 5 bases and J by 9 bases, with 14 bases between the two germline ends. The CDR3 has 14 residues. Here the CDR3 DNA reads TGTGCCAGCAGTGCCTACAGGAGCCCTTCACCCCTCCACTTT. It translates to CASSAYRSPSPLHF.

This chain links TRBV18 with TRBJ2-7; TRBD2 aligns across 9 bases. V gave up 1 base and J gave up 2 bases; unmatched junction bases: 3. CDR1 and CDR2 (germline): KGHSH, LQKENI. There are 15 residues in the CDR3. The CDR3 loop is CASSPQASGAYEQYF. The CDR3 DNA is TGTGCCAGCTCACCACAGGCTAGCGGGGCCTACGAGCAGTACTTC.

The CDR3 DNA reads as TGTGCCAGTTCTGGATCCGGGACAGGGTTCGAGCAGTACTTC. This encodes CASSGSGTGFEQYF. This chain uses TRBV19 with TRBJ2-7; 9 nucleotides align to TRBD1. This CDR3 has 14 residues. After removal of 8 bases from V and 6 bases from J, the junction contained 11 bases not matched to a gene. Germline-derived CDR1 and CDR2 are LNHDA and SQIVND (reference sequence).

The chain joins TRBV1 to TRBJ1-1. TRBV1 is marked as a pseudogene. This CDR3 region has 13 residues. DNA of the CDR3: TGCGCCAGCAGCCAAGGCGGGAGGGGTGAAGCTTTCTTT. Its translation is CASSQGGRGEAFF.

This clone rates as medium-sized (0.01 to 0.1%). The chain carries TRBV6-8 and TRBJ1-6; D is possibly TRBD1 (5 bases). Germline V gene lookup returns CDR1 MNHGY and CDR2 SAAAGT. The CDR3 runs to 13 residues. V dropped 7 bases and J dropped 9 bases, with 13 bases sitting between them. The CDR3 sequence is CASTTPGLSPLHF. Written as DNA, the CDR3 is TGTGCCAGCACTACCCCGGGGCTTTCACCCCTCCACTTT.

A few counts support this clone. V usage is TRBV7-7 and J usage is TRBJ2-4, with 9 bases that match TRBD1. Germline values: CDR1 SSHAT, CDR2 FNYEAQ (reference sequence). This CDR3 is built from 14 residues. V lost 6 bases, J lost 7 bases, and 7 bases stayed unmatched. This chain's CDR3 is CASSTGGASNIQYF. The CDR3 DNA is TGTGCCAGCAGTACAGGGGGCGCATCGAACATTCAGTACTTC.

This clone was found a few times. This chain links TRBV6-8 with TRBJ2-1; D perhaps matches TRBD1 (5 bases). Trimming stripped 0 bases from V and 13 bases from J, with 16 bases between. The CDR3 is 14 amino acids. Germline CDR1 and CDR2: MNHGY and SAAAGT. The CDR3 reads CASSYSTQGSSQFF. The CDR3, as DNA: TGTGCCAGCAGTTACTCGACCCAGGGCAGTTCACAGTTCTTC.

This clone was counted only a few times. This chain joins TRBV7-1 and TRBJ2-1, with D perhaps matching TRBD1 (5 bases). TRBV7-1 is an open reading frame, and its role is uncertain. The CDR3 spans 16 residues. V was clipped by 5 bases and J by 4 bases, with 18 bases between them. The CDR3 loop reads CASSLTPAQGYNEQFF. For the CDR3, the DNA is TGTGCCAGCAGCCTAACCCCGGCCCAGGGATACAATGAGCAGTTCTTC.

In DNA, the CDR3 is TGTGCTAGTGGTTTTGGGGTTGGATCCTACGAGCAGTACTTC. Translated: CASGFGVGSYEQYF. V usage is TRBV12-5 and J usage is TRBJ2-7, with unresolved D. V was clipped by 3 bases and J by 1 base, with 10 bases between them. CDR1 and CDR2 from the germline V gene are LGHNT and FRNRAP. The CDR3 totals 14 residues.

The chain recombines TRBV11-3 with TRBJ2-1; D remains unclear. The germline V gene has CDR1 SGHNT and CDR2 YENEEA. This CDR3 is built from 14 residues. The V and J ends lost 5 bases and 4 bases respectively, with 12 bases between them. CDR3 amino acids: CASSMSGPYNEQFF. CDR3 sequence (DNA): TGTGCCAGCAGCATGTCCGGGCCTTACAATGAGCAGTTCTTC.

The chain uses TRBV30 and TRBJ2-3, with D perhaps TRBD1 (6 bases). This CDR3 has 12 residues. The ends were cut back, 2 bases at V and 7 bases at J, with 10 bases in the middle. CDR1 and CDR2 from the germline V gene are GTSNPN and SVGIG (reference sequence). CDR3 region: CAWSPDRNTQYF. The CDR3 bases are TGTGCCTGGAGTCCGGACAGAAATACGCAGTATTTT. Based on the CDR3 plus reference TRBV30 and TRBJ2-3, the full variable domain is SQTIHQWPATLVQPVGSPLSLECTVEGTSNPNLYWYRQAAGRGLQLLFYSVGIGQISSEVPQNLSASRPQDRQFILSSKKLLLSDSGFYLCAWSPDRNTQYFGPGTRLTVL.

This clone was counted between two and nine times. The chain recombines TRBV11-3 with TRBJ2-2; 12 bases map to TRBD2. J gave up 1 base and V 6 bases, and 6 bases lay outside the gene matches. CDR3 length: 17 amino acids. In germline, CDR1 is SGHNT, CDR2 YENEEA. CDR3 nucleotide sequence: TGTGCCAGCAGTGTACTAGCGGGAGGAGTGAACACCGGGGAGCTGTTTTTT. It translates to CASSVLAGGVNTGELFF.

Only one count was recorded for this clone. This chain links TRBV28 with TRBJ1-2; D perhaps matches TRBD1 (5 bases). The germline V gene has CDR1 MDHEN and CDR2 SYDVKM. This CDR3 has 15 amino acids. V was clipped by 2 bases and J by 1 base, with 11 bases between them. DNA for the CDR3: TGTGCCAGCAGTTTAGGGGGAGTGGATAACTATGGCTACACCTTC. It translates to CASSLGGVDNYGYTF.

A few counts support this clone. This sequence joins TRBV6-8 and TRBJ1-6; 7 nucleotides match TRBD1. Germline loops: CDR1 MNHGY, CDR2 SAAAGT. The CDR3 loop spans 16 amino acids. After removal of 5 bases from V and 2 bases from J, the junction contained 6 bases not matched to a gene. CDR3 protein: CASSLDRATYNSPLHF. For the CDR3, the DNA is TGTGCCAGCAGTCTAGACAGGGCAACCTATAATTCACCCCTCCACTTT.

The chain carries TRBV11-3 and TRBJ2-3; 9 bases line up with TRBD1. The CDR3 has 15 residues. Germline trimming cut 3 bases from V and 1 base from J; bases unmatched to any gene: 2. Germline CDR1 SGHNT, CDR2 YENEEA. CDR3 sequence: CASSFWTGGTDTQYF. CDR3 sequence (DNA): TGTGCCAGCAGCTTCTGGACAGGGGGCACAGATACGCAGTATTTT.

The chain recombines TRBV19 with TRBJ2-1, with 7 bases lining up with TRBD2. V lost 3 bases to trimming and J lost 13 bases; unmatched junction nucleotides: 12. CDR3 length: 14 residues. CDR1 is LNHDA, CDR2 SQIVND, per germline (reference sequence). CDR3 loop: CASSIRSGVGNQFF. CDR3 in DNA: TGTGCCAGTAGTATCCGGAGCGGGGTTGGCAATCAGTTCTTC.

This clone was recorded a few times. The chain joins TRBV6-8 to TRBJ1-1; the match to TRBD1 covers 8 bases. CDR1 is MNHGY, CDR2 SAAAGT, per germline. This CDR3 contains 16 residues. V dropped 5 bases and J dropped 6; count of bases not matched to a gene: 14. The CDR3 is CASSDLFGQGQSEAFF. The DNA for the CDR3 is TGTGCCAGCAGTGATTTGTTCGGACAGGGTCAATCTGAAGCTTTCTTT.

V and J are TRBV1 and TRBJ1-3. TRBV1 is classified as a pseudogene. The CDR3 runs to 13 residues. CDR3 bases: TGCGCCAGCAGCCCGATTTCGGGAAACACCATATATTTT. Protein sequence: CASSPISGNTIYF.

The V gene is TRBV7-1, the J gene TRBJ2-7, with D possibly matching TRBD2 (6 bases). TRBV7-1 falls under the ORF class, with uncertain function. V was shortened by 4 bases and J by 4 bases, with 17 bases between the two germline ends. This CDR3 is built from 15 residues. The DNA for the CDR3 is TGTGCCAGCAGCTTACGGGGGAATTGGAGGTACGAGCAGTACTTC. Translation gives CASSLRGNWRYEQYF.

V gene TRBV18 combines with J gene TRBJ2-5, with 10 bases fitting TRBD2. Looked up from germline, CDR1 is KGHSH and CDR2 is LQKENI. The length of the CDR3 is 14 residues. Trimming removed 6 bases from V and 5 bases from J; junction bases left unmatched: 6. The CDR3 DNA sequence: TGTGCCAGCTCGACCGGGACTAGCGCGGAGACCCAGTACTTC. Protein product: CASSTGTSAETQYF. Based on the CDR3 plus reference TRBV18 and TRBJ2-5, the full variable domain is NAGVMQNPRHLVRRRGQEARLRCSPMKGHSHVYWYRQLPEEGLKFMVYLQKENIIDESGMPKERFSAEFPKEGPSILRIQQVVRGDSAAYFCASSTGTSAETQYFGPGTRLLVL.

V gene TRBV14 combines with J gene TRBJ1-4, with TRBD1 identical over 7 bases. The germline gives CDR1 SGHDN, CDR2 FVKESK. V shed 1 base, J shed 8 bases, and the junction held 7 bases outside the gene matches. This CDR3 is 15 amino acids long. CDR3 in DNA: TGTGCCAGCAGCCAAGGAGGGGGCGCGCGCGAAAAACTGTTTTTT. Amino acids: CASSQGGGAREKLFF. Complete variable domain (other parts from reference TRBV14 and TRBJ1-4): EAGVTQFPSHSVIEKGQTVTLRCDPISGHDNLYWYRRVMGKEIKFLLHFVKESKQDESGMPNNRFLAERTGGTYSTLKVQPAELEDSGVYFCASSQGGGAREKLFFGSGTQLSVL.

V is TRBV5-1 and J is TRBJ1-3; weak D call: TRBD1 (5 bases). The CDR3 runs to 14 residues. Germline-derived CDR1 and CDR2 are SGHRS and YFSETQ. The ends were cut back, 4 bases at V and 4 bases at J, with 12 bases in the middle. The CDR3 protein is CASSPGTDGNTIYF. CDR3 sequence (DNA): TGCGCCAGCAGCCCCGGGACGGACGGAAACACCATATATTTT.

The chain recombines TRBV9 with TRBJ2-3, with TRBD2 identical over 8 bases. The CDR3 contains 19 residues. Trimming took 3 bases from V and 1 from J; bases not matched to a gene: 16. Germline CDR1 reads SGDLS; CDR2 reads YYNGEE. CDR3 bases: TGTGCCAGCAGCGCGAGGGAGCGGGGGAGGTTGTTGGGCACAGATACGCAGTATTTT. Its translation: CASSARERGRLLGTDTQYF.

The gene calls are TRBV11-3 and TRBJ1-1; tentative D call: TRBD1 (5 bases). CDR3 size: 14 residues. Germline V gene lookup returns CDR1 SGHNT and CDR2 YENEEA. The V gene lost 5 bases and the J gene lost 1 base, with 11 bases spanning the gap. Here the CDR3 reads CASSLRAPNTEAFF. The CDR3 DNA reads as TGTGCCAGCAGCCTCAGGGCCCCGAACACTGAAGCTTTCTTT.

The V gene is TRBV19, the J gene TRBJ1-5; D gene ambiguous. Trimming took 3 bases from V and 1 from J, leaving 10 bases between them. Per germline, CDR1 LNHDA and CDR2 SQIVND (reference sequence). The CDR3 loop spans 15 amino acids. This CDR3 is CASSISGNSNQPQHF. CDR3 DNA: TGTGCCAGTAGTATCTCGGGGAACAGCAATCAGCCCCAGCATTTT. Filled out from reference TRBV19 and TRBJ1-5, the complete variable domain reads DGGITQSPKYLFRKEGQNVTLSCEQNLNHDAMYWYRQDPGQGLRLIYYSQIVNDFQKGDIAEGYSVSREKKESFPLTVTSAQKNPTAFYLCASSISGNSNQPQHFGDGTRLSIL.

The rearrangement uses TRBV14 and TRBJ2-4, with D maybe TRBD2 (5 bases). This CDR3 has 17 amino acids. CDR1 SGHDN and CDR2 FVKESK come from the germline V gene. Trimming took 1 base from V and 0 from J, leaving 13 bases between them. The CDR3 loop is CASSQGESRLAKNIQYF. Here the CDR3 DNA reads TGTGCCAGCAGCCAAGGGGAGTCCCGACTAGCCAAAAACATTCAGTACTTC.

The chain joins TRBV19 to TRBJ1-2, with D possibly TRBD1 on 5 matching bases. Germline CDR1 is LNHDA and CDR2 is SQIVND (reference sequence). The CDR3 has 11 amino acids. Trimming shortened V by 7 bases and J by 4 bases, and 7 bases separated the two germline ends. CDR3 DNA sequence: TGTGCCAGTACAGGGTTCTATGGCTACACCTTC. Protein: CASTGFYGYTF.

The V call is TRBV19, the J call TRBJ2-3, with D hard to call. The CDR3 runs to 12 residues. V lost 4 bases and J 2 bases, leaving 4 bases between the germline ends. The germline V gene encodes CDR1 LNHDA and CDR2 SQIVND (reference sequence). The CDR3 region is CASSRSTDTQYF. CDR3 sequence (DNA): TGTGCCAGTAGTAGGTCCACAGATACGCAGTATTTT.

In DNA, the CDR3 is TGTGCCAGTAGTATAGATGGGACAGGCGGCTCTGGAAACACCATATATTTT. Amino acids: CASSIDGTGGSGNTIYF. This chain joins TRBV19 and TRBJ1-3; 8 positions match TRBD1. The CDR3 runs to 17 residues. Per germline, CDR1 LNHDA and CDR2 SQIVND (reference sequence). Trimming removed 0 bases from V and 0 bases from J; junction bases left unmatched: 4.

CDR3 DNA sequence: TGTGCCAGCAGTTACGGGGGAGGGACTGAAGCTTTCTTT. This translates into CASSYGGGTEAFF. The chain links TRBV6-8 to TRBJ1-1, with D possibly TRBD1 on 5 matching bases. This CDR3 has 13 amino acids. V lost 2 bases and J 5 bases, leaving 9 bases between the germline ends. Looked up from germline, CDR1 is MNHGY and CDR2 is SAAAGT.

This clone was seen a single time. This chain links TRBV19 with TRBJ1-2; the match to TRBD1 covers 9 bases. The CDR3 totals 14 residues. J lost 6 bases, V lost 4 bases, and 6 bases had no gene match. Germline V gives CDR1 LNHDA, CDR2 SQIVND (reference sequence). The chain's CDR3 is CASSSLDRGDGYTF. CDR3 DNA: TGTGCCAGTAGTAGCCTGGACAGGGGCGATGGCTACACCTTC.

The table lists this clone with a few counts. This chain connects TRBV22-1 to TRBJ2-2; the D call in the table, TRBD1, was not verified against the DNA. TRBV22-1 counts as a pseudogene. This CDR3 spans 15 amino acids. The CDR3 loop reads CASSFRTTATGELFF. The CDR3 nucleotides are TGTGCCAGCAGTTTTCGGACAACGGCCACCGGGGAGCTGTTTTTT.